These 28 T cell receptor beta chains originate from one sample sequenced in a study of shared clonotypes between healthy human individuals. The naive CD8 subset, CD45RO-negative cells positively selected for CCR7, excluded terminally differentiated effector memory CD45RA+ cells. Method: immunoSEQ multiplex PCR; TCRdb's copy keeps in-frame clones and lacks some. The sample shows approximately 1.9 million clones, around 95% of them seen only once. Sequencing used naive CD8+ T cells from PBMCs. The receptors here all came from a man aged 18 to 29 in good health. Some clones in this sample may be carry-over from other donors' samples.

The chain links TRBV9 to TRBJ2-3; 16 nucleotides align to TRBD2. V lost 3 bases, J lost 1 base, and 5 bases stayed unmatched. The germline CDR1 and CDR2 sequences are SGDLS and YYNGEE. The CDR3 has 18 residues. The CDR3 sequence: CASSEGTSGRVRTDTQYF. CDR3 nucleotide sequence: TGTGCCAGCAGCGAAGGGACTAGCGGGAGGGTTCGCACAGATACGCAGTATTTT. The full variable domain, completed using reference TRBV9 and TRBJ2-3, is DSGVTQTPKHLITATGQRVTLRCSPRSGDLSVYWYQQSLDQGLQFLIQYYNGEERAKGNILERFSAQQFPDLHSELNLSSLELGDSALYFCASSEGTSGRVRTDTQYFGPGTRLTVL.

Regarding this clone: Other nucleotide sequences in the sample specify the same CDR3. This chain connects TRBV28 to TRBJ2-5; the D is unclear. Germline V gene data show CDR1 as MDHEN and CDR2 as SYDVKM. The CDR3 contains 11 residues. V was pared by 1 base and J by 5 bases, with 2 bases between. CDR3 DNA sequence: TGTGCCAGCAGTTTATCCGAGACCCAGTACTTC. Residues: CASSLSETQYF.

The chain uses TRBV28 and TRBJ2-1; D not certain. The CDR3 extends over 12 amino acids. CDR1 and CDR2 from the germline V gene are MDHEN and SYDVKM. V shed 6 bases and J shed 6 bases, with 9 bases lying between them. The CDR3 spells CASSQTINEQFF. CDR3 DNA: TGTGCCAGCAGCCAAACGATCAATGAGCAGTTCTTC.

The chain links TRBV14 to TRBJ2-1, with TRBD1 identical over 8 bases. CDR3 size: 17 residues. Germline CDR1 reads SGHDN; CDR2 reads FVKESK. After removal of 2 bases from V and 3 bases from J, the junction contained 9 bases not matched to a gene. CDR3 loop: CASSQYPGTGDYNEQFF. Written as DNA, the CDR3 is TGTGCCAGCAGCCAATACCCAGGGACAGGAGACTACAATGAGCAGTTCTTC.

The chain uses TRBV28 and TRBJ1-2; D ambiguous. The V end lost 3 bases, the J end lost 7 bases, and 15 bases lay between the germline ends. The CDR3 spans 14 residues. CDR1 and CDR2 (germline): MDHEN, SYDVKM. The CDR3 sequence: CASSFRDRASGYTF. The DNA of the CDR3 is TGTGCCAGCAGTTTCCGGGATCGGGCTTCTGGCTACACCTTC.

The chain combines TRBV9 with TRBJ2-3; D gene unclear. The germline gives CDR1 SGDLS, CDR2 YYNGEE. V was clipped by 0 bases and J by 6 bases, with 17 bases between them. This CDR3 has 16 residues. CDR3 nucleotides: TGTGCCAGCAGCGTAGAAACTGGAGAATGGTCTGATACGCAGTATTTT. It translates to CASSVETGEWSDTQYF.

The chain carries TRBV7-9 and TRBJ1-1; D unresolved. Germline V gives CDR1 SEHNR, CDR2 FQNEAQ (reference sequence). Trimming removed 4 bases from V and 6 bases from J, with 9 bases in between. CDR3 length: 12 amino acids. The chain's CDR3 is CASSYRAPEAFF. Here the CDR3 DNA reads TGTGCCAGCAGCTACCGGGCCCCTGAAGCTTTCTTT.

The gene calls are TRBV4-1 and TRBJ2-7; 7 bases align to TRBD1. The CDR3 runs to 14 residues. Per the germline V gene, CDR1 is MGHRA and CDR2 is YSYEKL. The J segment lost 3 bases and the V segment lost 1 base, leaving 3 bases of the junction unmatched. In nucleotides, the CDR3 is TGCGCCAGCAGCCAAGGGGACAGCAACTACGAGCAGTACTTC. Its translation: CASSQGDSNYEQYF.

This clone was counted only a few times. Other nucleotide sequences from this sample produce the same CDR3. The gene calls are TRBV19 and TRBJ1-1; no definite D call. CDR1 LNHDA and CDR2 SQIVND come from the germline V gene (reference sequence). This CDR3 is built from 13 residues. Trimming pared 3 bases from V and 1 base from J, leaving 6 bases between. In DNA form, the CDR3 reads TGTGCCAGTAGTATTGACCCGAACACTGAAGCTTTCTTT. Amino acids: CASSIDPNTEAFF.

J is TRBJ2-7 and V is TRBV27; TRBD2 matches 8 bases. Germline V gives CDR1 MNHEY, CDR2 SMNVEV (reference sequence). The V gene end was trimmed by 5 bases and the J gene end by 6 bases; junction bases not matched to a gene: 15. This CDR3 has 16 amino acids. CDR3 in amino acids: CASSNRGGTRLFEQYF. DNA for the CDR3: TGTGCCAGCAGTAATCGAGGTGGGACTAGATTGTTCGAGCAGTACTTC.

This clone was seen a few times. The V and J genes are TRBV4-2 and TRBJ1-1; TRBD1 matches at 9 bases. V lost 4 bases and J lost 7; bases outside the gene matches: 10. There are 15 residues in the CDR3. The germline V gene has CDR1 LGHNA and CDR2 YNFKEQ. Here the CDR3 reads CASSLAGQGLHEAFF. CDR3 nucleotides: TGTGCCAGCAGCCTAGCAGGACAGGGGCTTCATGAAGCTTTCTTT.

The chain is built from TRBV6-5 and TRBJ2-5; weak D call: TRBD1 (5 bases). Germline V gene data show CDR1 as MNHEY and CDR2 as SVGAGI. V lost 5 bases and J lost 1, with 11 bases in between. This CDR3 is built from 14 residues. The CDR3 DNA is TGTGCCAGCAGTGAAGGAGACAGCCAAGAGACCCAGTACTTC. Its translation: CASSEGDSQETQYF.

The J gene is TRBJ1-1, the V gene TRBV5-1; weak D call: TRBD1 (6 bases). V lost 2 bases to trimming and J lost 5 bases, with 13 bases between them. CDR3 length: 14 amino acids. Germline loops: CDR1 SGHRS, CDR2 YFSETQ. The CDR3 nucleotides are TGCGCCAGCAGCTTCAGACAGGTCGGAACTGAAGCTTTCTTT. Its protein is CASSFRQVGTEAFF.

The chain joins TRBV14 to TRBJ2-1; the D is unclear. V was cut by 0 bases and J by 1 base, with 4 bases left in between. Germline loops: CDR1 SGHDN, CDR2 FVKESK. The CDR3 totals 14 residues. In DNA form, the CDR3 reads TGTGCCAGCAGCCAAGAGTTGTCCTACAATGAGCAGTTCTTC. This gives the protein CASSQELSYNEQFF.

The gene calls are TRBV6-5 and TRBJ1-1; D call uncertain. The V end was cut by 6 bases, the J end by 4 bases, with 12 bases between. This CDR3 is built from 13 residues. The germline V gene has CDR1 MNHEY and CDR2 SVGAGI. The CDR3 loop is CASRQGRFTEAFF. CDR3 in DNA: TGTGCCAGCAGGCAAGGACGGTTCACTGAAGCTTTCTTT.

This clone has just one count. V is TRBV29-1 and J is TRBJ2-1; 7 bases match TRBD2. The CDR3 spans 15 residues. Germline V gene sequence: CDR1 SQVTM, CDR2 ANQGSEA. V gave up 6 bases and J gave up 3 bases; unmatched junction bases: 11. The CDR3 loop is CSVKTGLGVYNEQFF. As DNA, the CDR3 is TGCAGCGTAAAAACAGGACTAGGCGTCTACAATGAGCAGTTCTTC.

The chain uses TRBV7-8 and TRBJ1-3; D call uncertain. V lost 6 bases, J lost 6 bases, and 12 bases lay in between. The length of the CDR3 is 13 residues. Germline values: CDR1 SGHVS, CDR2 FQNEAQ. CDR3 in amino acids: CASSRYLENTIYF. The DNA for the CDR3 is TGTGCCAGCAGTCGATATTTAGAAAACACCATATATTTT.

Details on this clone: Other DNA variants within this sample encode the same CDR3. The rearrangement links TRBV18 to TRBJ1-1; D gene ambiguous. Trimming took 0 bases from V and 6 from J, leaving 8 bases between them. The CDR3 is made up of 13 amino acids. Germline CDR1 and CDR2: KGHSH and LQKENI. The CDR3 loop reads CASSPPRVPEAFF. In nucleotides, the CDR3 is TGTGCCAGCTCACCACCAAGGGTCCCTGAAGCTTTCTTT.

The V call is TRBV25-1, the J call TRBJ2-1; 7 bases match TRBD1. Germline-derived CDR1 and CDR2 are MGHDK and SYGVNS. This CDR3 is built from 18 residues. V lost 3 bases and J lost 2; bases outside the gene matches: 13. The CDR3 nucleotides read TGTGCCAGCAGTGATGGGCAGGGGGTTTACTCCCCCTACAATGAGCAGTTCTTC. It codes for CASSDGQGVYSPYNEQFF. Full variable domain (missing parts from reference TRBV25-1 and TRBJ2-1): EADIYQTPRYLVIGTGKKITLECSQTMGHDKMYWYQQDPGMELHLIHYSYGVNSTEKGDLSSESTVSRIRTEHFPLTLESARPSHTSQYLCASSDGQGVYSPYNEQFFGPGTRLTVL.

The rearrangement joins TRBV11-2 to TRBJ2-7; D possibly corresponds to TRBD1 (6 bases). Germline CDR1 is SGHAT and CDR2 is FQNNGV. The CDR3 has 14 residues. The V end lost 5 bases, the J end lost 0 bases, and 11 bases lay between the germline ends. CDR3 sequence reads: CASSTRQVSYEQYF. In DNA form, the CDR3 reads TGTGCCAGCAGCACCCGACAGGTCTCCTACGAGCAGTACTTC.

In its sample, this clone was seen once. The chain has TRBV16 and TRBJ1-1, with D perhaps matching TRBD1 (5 bases). CDR3 size: 14 residues. CDR1 and CDR2 (germline): KGHSY, FQNENV. V lost 3 bases to trimming and J lost 1 base, with 9 bases between them. The DNA for the CDR3 is TGTGCCAGCAGCCATCTTGACAGGAACACTGAAGCTTTCTTT. Protein sequence: CASSHLDRNTEAFF.

The chain is built from TRBV5-8 and TRBJ1-1, with TRBD1 matching 8 bases. V lost 3 bases, J lost 5 bases, and 6 bases stayed unmatched. The CDR3 sequence is 14 residues long. The germline V gene has CDR1 SGHTS and CDR2 YDEGEE. CDR3 loop: CASSSWTGRTEAFF. The DNA of the CDR3 is TGTGCCAGCAGCTCATGGACAGGGCGAACTGAAGCTTTCTTT. Combining the CDR3 with reference TRBV5-8 and TRBJ1-1 gives the whole variable domain EAGVTQSPTHLIKTRGQQATLRCSPISGHTSVYWYQQALGLGLQFLLWYDEGEERNRGNFPPRFSGRQFPNYSSELNVNALELEDSALYLCASSSWTGRTEAFFGQGTRLTVV.

This clone was seen just once. Different DNA sequences within this sample yield the same CDR3. V and J are TRBV5-1 and TRBJ2-7; 10 bases match TRBD2. J lost 0 bases, V lost 0 bases, and 3 bases had no gene match. The germline V gene encodes CDR1 SGHRS and CDR2 YFSETQ. The CDR3 consists of 16 residues. This CDR3 is CASSLGLAGSSYEQYF. Written as DNA, the CDR3 is TGCGCCAGCAGCTTGGGACTAGCGGGTAGCTCCTACGAGCAGTACTTC.

The rearrangement links TRBV7-8 to TRBJ2-5, with D possibly matching TRBD2 (5 bases). CDR1 is SGHVS and CDR2 is FQNEAQ in the germline V gene. The germline V and J ends were trimmed by 4 bases and 2 bases, with 17 bases remaining between them. The CDR3 runs 16 residues. CDR3: CASSYFWGEKQETQYF. For the CDR3, the DNA is TGTGCCAGCAGCTATTTTTGGGGAGAGAAACAAGAGACCCAGTACTTC.

The chain recombines TRBV13 with TRBJ2-5; D ambiguous. V was shortened by 5 bases and J by 1 base, with 14 bases between the two germline ends. CDR3 length equals 15 residues. Germline V CDR1 and CDR2: PRHDT, FYEKMQ (reference sequence). In DNA, the CDR3 is TGTGCCAGCAGCCCCAGAAGGAGCGCCCAAGAGACCCAGTACTTC. It yields the protein CASSPRRSAQETQYF.

The chain carries TRBV21-1 and TRBJ2-7; no check of the table's D call, TRBD1, against the DNA was made. TRBV21-1 is a documented pseudogene. The length of the CDR3 is 13 residues. CDR3 amino acids: CASSKQGSYEQYF. The CDR3, as DNA: TGTGCCAGCAGCAAGCAGGGCTCCTACGAGCAGTACTTC.

This sequence joins TRBV9 and TRBJ2-5; D is possibly TRBD1 or TRBD2 (7 bases each). Trimming left V 4 bases short and J 4 bases short, with 23 bases between. The CDR3 length is 17 residues. Germline assignment: CDR1 SGDLS and CDR2 YYNGEE. In DNA form, the CDR3 reads TGTGCCAGCAGCCCCAGTGGCGCAGGCAGGGGGGGAGAGACCCAGTACTTC. This encodes CASSPSGAGRGGETQYF.

The V gene is TRBV29-1, the J gene TRBJ1-2, with D possibly TRBD1 on 5 matching bases. The length of the CDR3 is 15 residues. Germline assignment: CDR1 SQVTM and CDR2 ANQGSEA. V was trimmed by 7 bases and J by 0 bases, leaving 18 bases between them. As DNA, the CDR3 is TGCAGCGCCCCGGGAGGGGCGTCAGCTAACTATGGCTACACCTTC. It translates to CSAPGGASANYGYTF.